This T cell receptor beta chain was sequenced during a study of T-cell memory formation after mild COVID-19. Study-wide results and caveats: A balance of CD4 and CD8 characterized clones contracting day 15 to 85, whereas later expanders leaned CD4+.

Via MiXCR, TCRdb re-called the 5' RACE reads, giving one row per CDR3 protein. The repertoire holds 450,000 or so distinct CDR3 sequences, with around 19% as singletons. This CDR3 has 11 residues. From germline, CDR1 is SNHLY and CDR2 FYNNEI. Trimming left V 6 bases short and J 7 bases short, with 10 bases between. Note on this clonotype: Its antigen is unknown.

V is TRBV2 and J is TRBJ2-7; D is uncertain. Sequenced: PBMCs or a T cell subset sorted from them (not recorded which). This clonotype originated in an adult woman who had mild COVID-19 (a few samples of this study predate the infection). Cell type and time point are not known. The CDR3 DNA sequence: TGTGCCAGCAGCCACATCGATGAGCAGTACTTC. Translation gives CASSHIDEQYF.